The 32 T cell receptor beta chains presented below share a single source sample, sequenced in a study of blood T cell repertoires in COVID-19. The repertoire was sequenced with immunoSEQ multiplex PCR; TCRdb's copy has only in-frame clones and lacks some. This sample yields about 340,000 clones, of which roughly 90% are seen a single time; 7.3% belongs to the top ten. Source material: peripheral blood. The source of these receptors is a woman in her 70s with COVID-19, enrolled during active disease.

This chain connects TRBV18 to TRBJ1-1; TRBD1 aligns across 7 bases. From germline, CDR1 is KGHSH and CDR2 LQKENI. The CDR3 runs to 13 residues. The V and J ends lost 5 bases and 5 bases, in that order; junction bases with no gene match: 5. This CDR3 reads CASSRQGGTEAFF. In DNA form, the CDR3 reads TGTGCCAGCTCAAGACAGGGCGGGACTGAAGCTTTCTTT.

A word on this clone: This specimen includes other DNA sequences encoding the same CDR3. V and J are TRBV7-9 and TRBJ1-1; D ambiguous. The germline V gene encodes CDR1 SEHNR and CDR2 FQNEAQ (reference sequence). V lost 4 bases and J 1 base, leaving 7 bases between the germline ends. The CDR3 runs to 13 residues. CDR3: CASSSTGNTEAFF. For the CDR3, the DNA is TGTGCCAGCAGCTCGACTGGGAACACTGAAGCTTTCTTT.

The table lists this clone with a few counts. The genes are TRBV23-1 and TRBJ1-6, with 7 nucleotides matching TRBD1. TRBV23-1 is labeled an ORF, and its function is uncertain. J was trimmed by 4 bases and V by 9 bases; bases with no gene match: 6. CDR3 size: 14 residues. The CDR3 sequence is CASRTGPYNSPLHF. The DNA of the CDR3 is TGCGCCAGTAGGACAGGACCGTATAATTCACCCCTCCACTTT.

This chain uses TRBV30 with TRBJ1-3, with unresolved D. The V gene's germline CDR1 is GTSNPN and CDR2 SVGIG (reference sequence). The CDR3 sequence is 14 residues long. Trimming shortened V by 4 bases and J by 4 bases, and 14 bases separated the two germline ends. The CDR3 reads CAWKGGPLGNTIYF. CDR3 sequence (DNA): TGTGCCTGGAAAGGAGGGCCTCTAGGAAACACCATATATTTT.

The V gene is TRBV20-1, the J gene TRBJ2-7; 11 bases match TRBD2. The CDR3 covers 14 residues. Germline V CDR1 and CDR2: DFQATT, SNEGSKA (reference sequence). Unmatched junction bases numbered 6, after V lost 3 bases and J lost 5 bases. CDR3 nucleotides: TGCAGTGCTAGTCTTAGCGGGGGGGCCCACGAGCAGTACTTC. It is translated as CSASLSGGAHEQYF.

The V gene is TRBV5-6, the J gene TRBJ1-1; the match to TRBD1 covers 12 bases. J lost 2 bases, V lost 1 base, and 6 bases had no gene match. Germline CDR1 is SGHDT and CDR2 is YYEEEE. CDR3 length equals 17 residues. The DNA of the CDR3 is TGTGCCAGCAGCTTGAGGGGACAGGGGGCCGGAAACACTGAAGCTTTCTTT. Translating it yields CASSLRGQGAGNTEAFF.

About this clone: This sample includes further DNA sequences coding for the same CDR3. The genes are TRBV7-2 and TRBJ2-7, with 8 positions matching TRBD1. V trimming: 5 bases; J trimming: 2 bases; junction bases outside the gene matches: 5. The CDR3 has 14 residues. Germline loops: CDR1 SGHTA, CDR2 FQGNSA. The CDR3 reads CASSPGQGAYEQYF. The CDR3 DNA sequence: TGTGCCAGCAGCCCCGGACAGGGTGCCTACGAGCAGTACTTC.

The chain combines TRBV15 with TRBJ2-7, with a possible D match to TRBD2 (5 bases). The germline V gene has CDR1 LNHNV and CDR2 YYDKDF (reference sequence). V was cut by 6 bases and J by 4 bases, with 10 bases left in between. There are 12 residues in the CDR3. CDR3 protein: CATSREWYEQYF. CDR3 DNA sequence: TGTGCCACCAGTAGGGAGTGGTACGAGCAGTACTTC.

This CDR3 is CASSFGQGNYGYTF. The CDR3 coding sequence is TGTGCCAGCAGTTTTGGACAGGGGAACTATGGCTACACCTTC. The J gene is TRBJ1-2, the V gene TRBV27, with 9 bases matching TRBD1. Germline V CDR1 and CDR2: MNHEY, SMNVEV (reference sequence). Trimming cost V 3 bases and J 2 bases; bases outside gene matches: 1. The CDR3 is 14 residues long.

The chain employs TRBV18 and TRBJ1-1, with D hard to call. V was clipped by 2 bases and J by 3 bases, with 7 bases between them. Germline loops: CDR1 KGHSH, CDR2 LQKENI. The CDR3 has 13 residues. CDR3 amino acids: CASSPGRDTEAFF. The CDR3 DNA sequence: TGTGCCAGCTCACCAGGGAGGGACACTGAAGCTTTCTTT.

The chain uses TRBV6-5 and TRBJ2-7; 12 nucleotides match TRBD2. The junction had 5 bases not matched to a gene; V was cut back by 7 bases and J by 1 base. The CDR3 is made up of 15 amino acids. Germline CDR1 reads MNHEY; CDR2 reads SVGAGI. The CDR3 sequence is CASTGTSGSSYEQYF. In DNA form, the CDR3 reads TGTGCCAGCACCGGGACTAGCGGGTCGTCCTACGAGCAGTACTTC.

This sequence joins TRBV11-2 and TRBJ1-1, with 7 bases lining up with TRBD1. The junction had 18 bases not matched to a gene; V was cut back by 4 bases and J by 4 bases. The CDR3 has 18 amino acids. Germline CDR1 is SGHAT and CDR2 is FQNNGV. DNA of the CDR3: TGTGCCAGCAGCTGTTTCGACAGGGCGTCGATAGGGTGCACTGAAGCTTTCTTT. Translation: CASSCFDRASIGCTEAFF.

CDR3 amino acids: CAWSDGAGGREQFF. Here the CDR3 DNA reads TGTGCCTGGAGTGACGGGGCGGGGGGGCGTGAGCAGTTCTTC. The V and J genes are TRBV30 and TRBJ2-1; TRBD2 matches at 9 bases. Trimming at V came to 1 base and at J to 9 bases, leaving 7 bases not matched to a gene. Germline loops: CDR1 GTSNPN, CDR2 SVGIG (reference sequence). The CDR3 is made up of 14 amino acids.

This sequence joins TRBV20-1 and TRBJ1-5, with a tentative D call TRBD1 (5 bases). The germline gives CDR1 DFQATT, CDR2 SNEGSKA (reference sequence). V gave up 3 bases and J gave up 4 bases, with 16 bases separating them. CDR3 length equals 15 residues. As DNA, the CDR3 is TGCAGTGCTAGTAAAAACCAGGGTCGAAATCAGCCCCAGCATTTT. Protein: CSASKNQGRNQPQHF.

V usage is TRBV7-7 and J usage is TRBJ1-2; 11 nucleotides line up with TRBD1. The germline gives CDR1 SSHAT, CDR2 FNYEAQ (reference sequence). The V gene end was trimmed by 4 bases and the J gene end by 6 bases; junction bases not matched to a gene: 7. This CDR3 comprises 15 residues. The CDR3 DNA is TGTGCCAGCAGCTCTTGGGACAGGGGGGAGGATGGCTACACCTTC. This gives the protein CASSSWDRGEDGYTF.

V gene TRBV24-1 combines with J gene TRBJ2-2; TRBD2 is a possible D gene (5 bases). Germline CDR1 reads KGHDR; CDR2 reads SFDVKD. The CDR3 consists of 17 residues. Trimming removed 3 bases from V and 4 bases from J, with 17 bases in between. The CDR3 nucleotides are TGTGCCACCAGTGATCCACTGGCGGGCCCGACCACCGGGGAGCTGTTTTTT. Translating it yields CATSDPLAGPTTGELFF.

The V gene is TRBV2, the J gene TRBJ2-3, with 7 nucleotides matching TRBD2. The CDR3 has 15 residues. CDR1 and CDR2 (germline): SNHLY, FYNNEI. After removal of 7 bases from V and 7 bases from J, the junction contained 14 bases not matched to a gene. CDR3 sequence: CASTAGGAGSYTQYF. The CDR3 DNA reads TGTGCCAGCACCGCTGGGGGAGCGGGGAGTTATACGCAGTATTTT. Filled out from reference TRBV2 and TRBJ2-3, the complete variable domain reads EPEVTQTPSHQVTQMGQEVILRCVPISNHLYFYWYRQILGQKVEFLVSFYNNEISEKSEIFDDQFSVERPDGSNFTLKIRSTKLEDSAMYFCASTAGGAGSYTQYFGPGTRLTVL.

This clone has ten or more counts. The chain has TRBV6-4 and TRBJ2-7, with D perhaps matching TRBD2 (6 bases). The germline V gene has CDR1 MRHNA and CDR2 SNTAGT. V lost 10 bases and J 0 bases, leaving 22 bases between the germline ends. CDR3 size: 16 residues. CDR3 sequence: CATLSLGGLTSYEQYF. CDR3 DNA sequence: TGTGCCACCCTTTCCTTGGGGGGTCTAACCTCCTACGAGCAGTACTTC.

In this sample, this clone turned up once. This sequence joins TRBV19 and TRBJ2-7, with 8 positions matching TRBD2. Germline V gene lookup returns CDR1 LNHDA and CDR2 SQIVND (reference sequence). V shed 1 base, J shed 3 bases, and the junction held 5 bases outside the gene matches. The CDR3 covers 15 residues. DNA for the CDR3: TGTGCCAGTAGTATAGGTGGCGGGGGGAGCTACGAGCAGTACTTC. Protein sequence: CASSIGGGGSYEQYF.

This clone was found once. With a much larger clone just one base away, this may be a read error. The chain employs TRBV7-8 and TRBJ1-1, with D uncertain. The V gene's germline CDR1 is SGHVS and CDR2 FQNEAQ. V gave up 0 bases and J gave up 0 bases, with 2 bases separating them. The CDR3 sequence is 13 residues long. DNA for the CDR3: TGTGCCAGCAGCTTAGCTATGAACACTGAAGCTTTCTTT. It encodes CASSLAMNTEAFF.

J is TRBJ1-2 and V is TRBV12-5; tentative D call: TRBD1 (6 bases). There are 17 residues in the CDR3. From germline, CDR1 is LGHNT and CDR2 FRNRAP. With 7 bases removed from V and 3 bases from J, the gap between germline ends came to 24 bases. CDR3 sequence reads: CASDPPGGASLYYGYTF. Here the CDR3 DNA reads TGTGCTAGTGACCCGCCTGGGGGGGCGTCTCTGTACTATGGCTACACCTTC.

The rearrangement joins TRBV18 to TRBJ1-2, with D unresolved. Trimming took 5 bases from V and 3 from J, leaving 7 bases between them. The CDR3 spans 12 residues. From germline, CDR1 is KGHSH and CDR2 LQKENI. The CDR3, as DNA: TGTGCCAGCTCAACGCCAGACTATGGCTACACCTTC. This encodes CASSTPDYGYTF.

In its sample, this clone was seen a few times. The chain joins TRBV19 to TRBJ1-5; 8 positions match TRBD1. The V gene end was trimmed by 8 bases and the J gene end by 6 bases; junction bases not matched to a gene: 9. The CDR3 length is 14 residues. The germline CDR1 and CDR2 sequences are LNHDA and SQIVND (reference sequence). This CDR3 reads CASSPGGRGQPQHF. CDR3 coding DNA: TGTGCCAGTTCTCCAGGGGGCCGTGGTCAGCCCCAGCATTTT.

The V and J genes are TRBV11-2 and TRBJ1-2; 8 bases are a match to TRBD1. J lost 0 bases, V lost 8 bases, and 8 bases had no gene match. Germline-derived CDR1 and CDR2 are SGHAT and FQNNGV. CDR3 length: 15 residues. CDR3: CASGPQGAANYGYTF. For the CDR3, the DNA is TGTGCCAGCGGGCCCCAGGGGGCCGCTAACTATGGCTACACCTTC.

This clone appeared once. CDR3 protein: CASGLVGRVTGEQFF. CDR3 in DNA: TGTGCTAGTGGTTTGGTAGGCAGGGTGACGGGTGAGCAGTTCTTC. The chain recombines TRBV12-5 with TRBJ2-1; perhaps TRBD1 as D (5 bases). The CDR3 has 15 amino acids. Germline V gene sequence: CDR1 LGHNT, CDR2 FRNRAP. With 0 bases removed from V and 9 bases from J, the gap between germline ends came to 15 bases.

This chain joins TRBV3-1 (or the pseudogene TRBV3-2) and TRBJ1-1; 8 nucleotides agree with TRBD1. CDR1 is LGHDT, CDR2 YNNKEL, per germline (reference sequence). V gave up 3 bases and J gave up 4 bases; unmatched junction bases: 7. This CDR3 comprises 15 residues. In DNA form, the CDR3 reads TGTGCCAGCAGCCAGGGGGGACAGGAGCCCACTGAAGCTTTCTTT. Amino acids: CASSQGGQEPTEAFF.

This clone was seen more than once but under ten times. The chain uses TRBV7-8 and TRBJ1-3; D unclear. The CDR3 runs to 17 residues. Germline values: CDR1 SGHVS, CDR2 FQNEAQ. V lost 1 base and J lost 0, with 13 bases in between. This CDR3 reads CASSLDLTVSSGNTIYF. The CDR3 coding sequence is TGTGCCAGCAGCTTAGATCTCACAGTCTCCTCTGGAAACACCATATATTTT.

Here the CDR3 reads CASSRLAGTDTQYF. The CDR3, as DNA: TGTGCCAGCAGCCGACTAGCCGGTACAGATACGCAGTATTTT. The chain uses TRBV14 and TRBJ2-3; 7 nucleotides agree with TRBD2. V was pared by 4 bases and J by 3 bases, with 4 bases of the junction left unmatched. The CDR3 has 14 amino acids. Germline CDR1 SGHDN, CDR2 FVKESK. Based on the CDR3 plus reference TRBV14 and TRBJ2-3, the full variable domain is EAGVTQFPSHSVIEKGQTVTLRCDPISGHDNLYWYRRVMGKEIKFLLHFVKESKQDESGMPNNRFLAERTGGTYSTLKVQPAELEDSGVYFCASSRLAGTDTQYFGPGTRLTVL.

In its sample, this clone was seen once. This chain connects TRBV5-1 to TRBJ2-7, with a possible D match to TRBD1 (5 bases). The germline V gene has CDR1 SGHRS and CDR2 YFSETQ. Trimming pared 4 bases from V and 0 bases from J, leaving 8 bases between. CDR3 size: 13 residues. The CDR3 nucleotides are TGCGCCAGCAGCCAGGACAACTCCTACGAGCAGTACTTC. Translated, it gives CASSQDNSYEQYF. The variable domain in full, completed from reference TRBV5-1 and TRBJ2-7, reads KAGVTQTPRYLIKTRGQQVTLSCSPISGHRSVSWYQQTPGQGLQFLFEYFSETQRNKGNFPGRFSGRQFSNSRSEMNVSTLELGDSALYLCASSQDNSYEQYFGPGTRLTVT.

V is TRBV21-1 and J is TRBJ1-1; the tabulated D call, TRBD1, remains unverified against the DNA. TRBV21-1 is assigned pseudogene status. The CDR3 has 14 amino acids. The CDR3 reads CASSSPGTEVEAFF. DNA for the CDR3: TGTGCCAGCAGCTCGCCCGGGACAGAAGTTGAAGCTTTCTTT.

This chain links TRBV7-2 with TRBJ2-3; D gene uncertain. The germline gives CDR1 SGHTA, CDR2 FQGNSA. This CDR3 spans 11 amino acids. Trimming removed 2 bases from V and 6 bases from J, with 3 bases in between. The CDR3 bases are TGTGCCAGCAGCTTACTGGATACGCAGTATTTT. The encoded protein is CASSLLDTQYF.

Only one count was recorded for this clone. The chain links TRBV29-1 to TRBJ2-7; tentatively, D is TRBD1 (6 bases). This CDR3 is built from 14 residues. V gave up 4 bases and J gave up 0 bases, with 13 bases separating them. CDR1 is SQVTM and CDR2 is ANQGSEA in the germline V gene. The CDR3 DNA sequence: TGCAGCGTTGCTATCCGACAGGACTCCTACGAGCAGTACTTC. It specifies CSVAIRQDSYEQYF.